This TCR beta chain was observed in a study of T cells in localized non-small cell lung cancer. Regarding the study as a whole: Heterogeneity stays possible, as sequencing covered only one tumor region. Among the top 100 tumor clones, a median about 57 appeared in adjacent lung.

The assay was immunoSEQ multiplex PCR, and TCRdb's table has in-frame clones only and misses some. The data hold roughly 40,000 clones, with around 81% observed a single time. This clone was counted a few times. Antigen: not known. Specimen: peripheral blood mononuclear cells, collected before any cancer treatment. The clonotype originates from an older male donor with stage II lung adenocarcinoma.

This chain's CDR3 is CASRATWTGTGGELFF. The CDR3, as DNA: TGTGCCAGCAGAGCCACTTGGACAGGGACGGGCGGGGAGCTGTTTTTT. This chain links TRBV2 with TRBJ2-2; 8 bases line up with TRBD1. Germline lookup yields CDR1 SNHLY and CDR2 FYNNEI. The CDR3 length is 16 residues. V trimming: 6 bases; J trimming: 7 bases; junction bases outside the gene matches: 13.